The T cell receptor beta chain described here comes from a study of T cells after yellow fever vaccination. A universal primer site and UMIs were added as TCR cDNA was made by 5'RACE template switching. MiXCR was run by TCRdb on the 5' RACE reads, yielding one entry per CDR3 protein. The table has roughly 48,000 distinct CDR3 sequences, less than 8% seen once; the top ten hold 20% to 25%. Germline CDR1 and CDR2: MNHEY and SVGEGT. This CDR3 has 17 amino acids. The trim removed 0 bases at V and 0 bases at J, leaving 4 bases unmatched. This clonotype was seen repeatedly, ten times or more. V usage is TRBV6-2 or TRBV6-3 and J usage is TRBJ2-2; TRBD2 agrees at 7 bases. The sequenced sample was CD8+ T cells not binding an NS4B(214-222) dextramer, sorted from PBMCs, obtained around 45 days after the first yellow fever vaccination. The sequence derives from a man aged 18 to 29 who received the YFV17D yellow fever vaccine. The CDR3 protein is CASSYSSAGANTGELFF. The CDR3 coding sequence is TGTGCCAGCAGTTACTCGTCGGCGGGGGCGAACACCGGGGAGCTGTTTTTT.